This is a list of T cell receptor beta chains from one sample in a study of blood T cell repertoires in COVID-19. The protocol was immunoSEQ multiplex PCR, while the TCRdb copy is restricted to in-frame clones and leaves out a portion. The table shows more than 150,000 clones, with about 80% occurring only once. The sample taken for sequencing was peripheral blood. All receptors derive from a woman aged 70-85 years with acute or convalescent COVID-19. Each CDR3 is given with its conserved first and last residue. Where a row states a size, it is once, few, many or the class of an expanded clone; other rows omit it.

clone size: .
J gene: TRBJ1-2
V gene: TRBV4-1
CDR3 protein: CASSQVGGGNRYTF

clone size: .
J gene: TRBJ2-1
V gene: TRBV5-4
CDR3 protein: CASSLHGGRWEQFF

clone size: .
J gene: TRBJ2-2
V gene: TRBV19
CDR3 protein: CASSTQRYTGELFF

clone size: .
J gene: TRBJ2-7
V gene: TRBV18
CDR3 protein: CASSPRTGEFNEQYF

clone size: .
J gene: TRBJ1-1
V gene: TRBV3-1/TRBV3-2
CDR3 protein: CASSQVLRPGAHPEAFF

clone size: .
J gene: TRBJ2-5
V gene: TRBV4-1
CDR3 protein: CASSQQGGVLTETQYF

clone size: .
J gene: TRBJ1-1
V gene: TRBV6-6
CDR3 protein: CASSYGGSTEAFF

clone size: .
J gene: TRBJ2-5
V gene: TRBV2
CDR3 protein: CASGRDSQETQYF

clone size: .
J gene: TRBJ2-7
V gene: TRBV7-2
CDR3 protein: CASSFLADTAYEQYF

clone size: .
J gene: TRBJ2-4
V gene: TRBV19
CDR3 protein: CASSRRLAGGPSGNIQYF

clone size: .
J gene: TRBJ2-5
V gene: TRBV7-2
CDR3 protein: CASSFHSGTSVEETQYF

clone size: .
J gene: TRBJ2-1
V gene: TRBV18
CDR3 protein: CASSPPSRNEQFF

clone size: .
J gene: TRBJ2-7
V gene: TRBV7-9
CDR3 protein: CASSATYEQYF

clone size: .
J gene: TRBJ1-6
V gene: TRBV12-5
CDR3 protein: CASGLLQGANSPLHF

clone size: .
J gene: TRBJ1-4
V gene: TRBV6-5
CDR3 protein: CASGDRRGTNEKLFF

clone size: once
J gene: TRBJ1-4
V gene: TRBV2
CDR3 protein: CASCRRQLNEKLFF

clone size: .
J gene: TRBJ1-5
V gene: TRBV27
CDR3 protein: CASSPRWDQPQHF

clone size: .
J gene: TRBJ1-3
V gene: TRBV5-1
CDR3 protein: CASSLAGPGNTIYF

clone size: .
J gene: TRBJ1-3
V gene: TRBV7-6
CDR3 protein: CASSLAPTRQGGFAIYF

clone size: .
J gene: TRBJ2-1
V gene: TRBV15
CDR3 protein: CATSGPRGNEQFF

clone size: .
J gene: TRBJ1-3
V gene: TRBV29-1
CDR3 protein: CSVLPGGFSGNTIYF

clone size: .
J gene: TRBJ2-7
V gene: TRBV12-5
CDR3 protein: CASGPTTPGYEQYF

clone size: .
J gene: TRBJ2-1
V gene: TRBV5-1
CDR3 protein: CASSVRSGTSGGPNEQFF

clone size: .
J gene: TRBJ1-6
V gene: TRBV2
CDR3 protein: CASSEGQWNSPLHF

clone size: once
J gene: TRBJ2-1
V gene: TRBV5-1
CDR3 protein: CASSYLNRTGGSYNEQFF

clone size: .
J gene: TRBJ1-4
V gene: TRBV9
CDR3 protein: CASSPRNAEGGGNEKLFF

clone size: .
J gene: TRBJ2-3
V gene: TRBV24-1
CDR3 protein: CATSDFGSTGDTQYF

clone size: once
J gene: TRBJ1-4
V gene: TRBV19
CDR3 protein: CASTPIQGGKLFF

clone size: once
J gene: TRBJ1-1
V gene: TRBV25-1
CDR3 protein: CASRSVGDTEAFF

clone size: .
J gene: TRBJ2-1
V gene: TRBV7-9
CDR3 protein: CASSLGASWSSYNEQFF

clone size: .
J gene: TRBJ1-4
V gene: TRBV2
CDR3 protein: CASSIQGRGEKLFF

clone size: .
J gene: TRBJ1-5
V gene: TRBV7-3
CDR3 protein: CAVFRQGNCNQPQHF

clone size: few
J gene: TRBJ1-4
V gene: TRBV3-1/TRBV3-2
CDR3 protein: CASSQDGFGTGGEKLFF